The present T cell receptor (beta chain) was sequenced within a study of regulatory T cells in long-lasting Graves disease (dated by TCRdb to the early 2020s). General notes on the study: To count as having persistent Graves' disease, a patient had to have received antithyroid drug treatment for over 5 years with TSH receptor autoantibodies remaining persistently positive. On average, persistent Graves' disease patients in the clinical cohort had been on antithyroid drugs for roughly 11 years. The study was conducted in China and was registered as a clinical trial. TCR sequencing covered about 13 persistent and 20 newly diagnosed Graves' disease patients, 33 samples in total. Patients with persistent Graves' disease were compared with patients with newly diagnosed Graves' disease using TCR sequencing and RNA sequencing of peripheral blood. General findings and caveats noted by the study authors: Because the primary lesion, thyroid tissue, could not be accessed, the study looked at peripheral blood alone. As a limitation, the authors acknowledged that the small sample size may reduce accuracy. TRBV28, TRBJ1-2 and TRBJ2-5 were preferentially used in persistent disease, while TRBV20-1 and TRBJ2-1 were favored in newly diagnosed disease. Lower TCR Shannon entropy and fewer highly expanded clones were observed in persistent Graves' disease patients than in newly diagnosed patients, which suggested clonal expansion. Patients with persistent disease shared more public clonotypes (about 2,500) than newly diagnosed patients did (approximately 970). Sequencing and analysis were restricted to the TCR beta chain.

Looking up the germline V gene (reference sequence) yields CDR1 LNHNV and CDR2 YYDKDF. The V end loses 3 bases and the J end loses 2 bases, and a stretch of 14 bases separates them. Including the terminal cysteine and phenylalanine, the CDR3 comprises 15 residues. Only CDR3 DNA remains: 45 bases, in frame from the first base. Preparation of the library involved multiplex PCR. Instrument on record: Illumina HiSeq 4000. CDR3 regions were amplified by Arm-PCR with iRepertoire HTBI primers to construct TCR beta libraries. Before sequencing, the PCR products went through gel purification. On the study's bioinformatics: A total of 60 to 80 TRBV and more than twelve TRBJ segments were identified across samples and were used for gene usage analysis of CDR3 amino acid clonotypes. Filtered high-quality paired reads were merged into contigs using COPE and FqMerger. BLAST was used to align contigs to IMGT TRBV, TRBD and TRBJ reference genes, with CDR3 defined following IMGT. Any clonotype with a frequency above 0.1% was classified as a highly expanded clone. Shannon entropy served as the measure of repertoire diversity, while the Gini coefficient captured V-J evenness. Public clonotypes were defined as clonotypes shared by more than one individual. TCRdb's own reprocessing of the public reads used fastp at Q25 and MiXCR and kept productive beta chains. Rows are combined by CDR3 protein, so each entry shows the most common genes and DNA. Here the V and J calls rest on TCRdb's processing, not on the authors' analysis. Recorded for this sample are 600,000 to 850,000 distinct CDR3 sequences; about 32% of them occurred a single time. About 42% of the sample rests with the top ten.

Read against the paper, the sample's time point label means: persistent/refractory GD, antithyroid drugs over 5 years with positive TRAb. For both TCR sequencing and RNA sequencing, RNA was extracted from PBMCs in TRIzol. The diagnosis of Graves' disease was made according to American Thyroid Association guidelines. Patients were recruited from an endocrinology department in Xi'an, China. Each patient gave 7.5 to 10 milliliters of peripheral blood, collected in an EDTA anticoagulant tube. Ficoll Paque Plus density gradient separation was used to isolate PBMCs, and no additional T cell sorting was done. An Agilent 2100 Bioanalyzer and agarose gel were used to check RNA quality, while a NanoDrop 2000 measured RNA concentration. This clonotype was detected a few times. The clone's antigen remains unknown. Base qualities are not provided; no much larger clone lies one nucleotide away.

The TCR sequence derives from a female donor with Graves disease. Source: peripheral blood mononuclear cells (PBMCs), taken when the disease was refractory, from a patient treated with antithyroid drugs. The chain links TRBV15 with TRBJ2-7, with the D call perhaps TRBD1 or TRBD2, each one matching 5 bases. The DNA is as follows: TGTGCCACCAGCAGGGGAGCAGGGATCCCCTACGAGCAGTACTTC. This sequence encodes CATSRGAGIPYEQYF. Here the CDR3 is joined to the reference TRBV15 and TRBJ2-7 genes, and the full variable domain is: DAMVIQNPRYQVTQFGKPVTLSCSQTLNHNVMYWYQQKSSQAPKLLFHYYDKDFNNEADTPDNFQSRRPNTSFCFLDIRSPGLGDTAMYLCATSRGAGIPYEQYFGPGTRLTVT.